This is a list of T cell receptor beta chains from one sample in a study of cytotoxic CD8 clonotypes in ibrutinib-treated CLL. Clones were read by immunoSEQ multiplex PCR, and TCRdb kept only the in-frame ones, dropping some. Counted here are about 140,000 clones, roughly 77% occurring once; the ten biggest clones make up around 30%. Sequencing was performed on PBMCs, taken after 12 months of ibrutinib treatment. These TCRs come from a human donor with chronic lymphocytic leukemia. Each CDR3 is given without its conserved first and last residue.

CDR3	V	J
ASSVFADTQY	TRBV9	TRBJ2-3
ASSPPMKYEQY	TRBV18	TRBJ2-7
ASSPEQF	TRBV2	TRBJ2-1
ASSPVQGTYEQY	TRBV18	TRBJ2-7
ASSPRTGDEQY	TRBV9	TRBJ2-7
ASSPNPTQETQY	TRBV4-1	TRBJ2-5
ASSQGSGTSGGSFIYEQY	TRBV4-2	TRBJ2-7
ASTSWQNTGELF	TRBV7-9	TRBJ2-2
ASSQGTSGGYNEQF	TRBV5-4	TRBJ2-1
ASGGGYNYGYT	TRBV28	TRBJ1-2
ASSYLAGYEQY	TRBV6-5	TRBJ2-7
ASWGGGLQETQY	TRBV25-1	TRBJ2-5
ASSTQAGTNTGELF	TRBV7-8	TRBJ2-2
ATAYQGDYEQY	TRBV15	TRBJ2-7
ASSAPTGRETQY	TRBV9	TRBJ2-5
ASSLQASNNEQF	TRBV5-1	TRBJ2-1
ASSPGSQETQY	TRBV11-3	TRBJ2-5
ASSLTRENTEAF	TRBV7-8	TRBJ1-1
ASRQDTALGYGYT	TRBV2	TRBJ1-2
ASSFSGGRTDTQY	TRBV5-1	TRBJ2-3
ASSPSDLDRTGGPTQY	TRBV7-6	TRBJ2-3
ASNPGQGGDILEKLF	TRBV5-1	TRBJ1-4
ASSPPEEYGYT	TRBV18	TRBJ1-2
ASSLRVHYEQY	TRBV7-6	TRBJ2-7
ASSKGDGNGYT	TRBV7-3	TRBJ1-2
ASSLSAGGPETQY	TRBV5-1	TRBJ2-5
ASSPLVRSQMNTEAF	TRBV18	TRBJ1-1
ASSSTGGEQY	TRBV5-6	TRBJ2-7
ASSSRKGRDFEKLF	TRBV28	TRBJ1-4
ASSLRLAGFTDTQY	TRBV13	TRBJ2-3
ASSYGLAAQDTQY	TRBV28	TRBJ2-3
ASSLGGQLYGYT	TRBV7-9	TRBJ1-2
ASSSDHYTKAF	TRBV11-3	TRBJ1-1
ASSSHGSGGHEQY	TRBV7-9	TRBJ2-7
ASTVNYSNQPQH	TRBV28	TRBJ1-5
ASSRGGLSYEQY	TRBV19	TRBJ2-7
ASSAGSKNYEQY	TRBV27	TRBJ2-7
ASSSGISGNTIY	TRBV5-1	TRBJ1-3
ASSSGQPPNYGYT	TRBV5-1	TRBJ1-2
ASSTDSSTWQPQH	TRBV27	TRBJ1-5
ASSLVALSYEQY	TRBV11-3	TRBJ2-7
ASSLGLAGGPDEQY	TRBV5-1	TRBJ2-7
ASSSGLAGEGQY	TRBV5-6	TRBJ2-7
ASKLSGANMNTEAF	TRBV5-1	TRBJ1-1
ASSQVQGGEQY	TRBV4-1	TRBJ2-7
ASRPGTSGGHTQY	TRBV7-2	TRBJ2-3
ASGTTWTGVRQAF	TRBV19	TRBJ1-1
ASSLGDQEGEQF	TRBV5-1	TRBJ2-1
ASSPGTGHADTQY	TRBV7-9	TRBJ2-3
ASSLVSGRGDTQY	TRBV5-4	TRBJ2-3
ASSARAGSGETQY	TRBV5-1	TRBJ2-5
ASSFRGARTEAF	TRBV28	TRBJ1-1
ASSLGRWAF	TRBV28	TRBJ1-1